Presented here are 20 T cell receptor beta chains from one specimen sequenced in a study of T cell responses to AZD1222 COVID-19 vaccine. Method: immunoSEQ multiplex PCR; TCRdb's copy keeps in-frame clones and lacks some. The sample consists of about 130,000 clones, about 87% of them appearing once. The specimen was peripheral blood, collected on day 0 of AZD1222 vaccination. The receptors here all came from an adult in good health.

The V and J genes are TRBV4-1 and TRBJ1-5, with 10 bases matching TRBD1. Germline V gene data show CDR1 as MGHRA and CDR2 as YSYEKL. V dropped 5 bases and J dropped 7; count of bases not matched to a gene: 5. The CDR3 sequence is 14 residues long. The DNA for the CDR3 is TGCGCCAGCAGCTTGACAGGGGGCGGCCAGCCCCAGCATTTT. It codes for CASSLTGGGQPQHF.

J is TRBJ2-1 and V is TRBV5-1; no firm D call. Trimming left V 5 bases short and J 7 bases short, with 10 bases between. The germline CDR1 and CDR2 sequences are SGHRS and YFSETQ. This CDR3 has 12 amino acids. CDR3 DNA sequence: TGCGCCAGCAGTCTGAATAGTAATGAGCAGTTCTTC. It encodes CASSLNSNEQFF.

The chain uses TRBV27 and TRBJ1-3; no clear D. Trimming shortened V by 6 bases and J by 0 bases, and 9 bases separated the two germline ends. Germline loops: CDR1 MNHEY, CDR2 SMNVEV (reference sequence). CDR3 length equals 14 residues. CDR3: CASRPPGSGNTIYF. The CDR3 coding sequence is TGTGCCAGCAGACCCCCCGGCTCTGGAAACACCATATATTTT.

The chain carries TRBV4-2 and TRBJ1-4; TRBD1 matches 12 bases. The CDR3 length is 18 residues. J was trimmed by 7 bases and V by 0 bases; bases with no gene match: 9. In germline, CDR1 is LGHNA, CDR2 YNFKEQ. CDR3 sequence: CASSQDAKGDRGREKLFF. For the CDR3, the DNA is TGTGCCAGCAGCCAAGATGCCAAAGGGGACAGGGGGCGTGAAAAACTGTTTTTT.

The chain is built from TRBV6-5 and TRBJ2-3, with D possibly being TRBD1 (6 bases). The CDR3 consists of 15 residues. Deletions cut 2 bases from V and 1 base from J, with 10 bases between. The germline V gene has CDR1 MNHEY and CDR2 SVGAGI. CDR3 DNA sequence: TGTGCCAGCAGTTACCCAGGGGACGGCACAGATACGCAGTATTTT. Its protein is CASSYPGDGTDTQYF.

This CDR3 reads CASSIRTEYNSPLHF. CDR3 nucleotide sequence: TGTGCCAGCAGTATCAGGACAGAGTATAATTCACCCCTCCACTTT. V gene TRBV6-5 combines with J gene TRBJ1-6; a possible D gene is TRBD1 (6 bases). This CDR3 has 15 amino acids. Germline values: CDR1 MNHEY, CDR2 SVGAGI. V dropped 5 bases and J dropped 4 bases, with 12 bases sitting between them.

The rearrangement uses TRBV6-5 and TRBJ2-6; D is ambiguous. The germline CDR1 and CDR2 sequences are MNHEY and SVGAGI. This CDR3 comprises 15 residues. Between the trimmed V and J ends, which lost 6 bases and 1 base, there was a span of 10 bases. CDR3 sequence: CASRLQLSGANVLTF. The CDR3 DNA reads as TGTGCCAGCAGACTCCAACTTTCTGGGGCCAACGTCCTGACTTTC.

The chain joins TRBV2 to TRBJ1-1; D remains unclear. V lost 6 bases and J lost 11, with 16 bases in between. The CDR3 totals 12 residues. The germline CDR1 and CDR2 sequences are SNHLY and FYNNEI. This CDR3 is CASRLLRMEAFF. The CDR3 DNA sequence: TGTGCCAGCAGACTTTTAAGGATGGAGGCTTTCTTT.

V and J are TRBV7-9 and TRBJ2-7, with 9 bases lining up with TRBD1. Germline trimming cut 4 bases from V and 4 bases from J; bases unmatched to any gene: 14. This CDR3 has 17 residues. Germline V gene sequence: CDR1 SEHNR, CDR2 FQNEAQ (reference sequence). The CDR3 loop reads CASSSLFGPGQGYEQYF. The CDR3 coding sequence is TGTGCCAGCAGCTCCCTTTTCGGGCCGGGACAGGGTTACGAGCAGTACTTC.

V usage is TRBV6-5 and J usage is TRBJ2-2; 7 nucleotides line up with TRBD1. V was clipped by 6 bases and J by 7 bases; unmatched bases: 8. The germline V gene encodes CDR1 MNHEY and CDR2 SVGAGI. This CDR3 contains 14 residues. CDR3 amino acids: CASRPRTGGGELFF. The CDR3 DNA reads TGTGCCAGCAGGCCGCGGACAGGCGGCGGGGAGCTGTTTTTT.

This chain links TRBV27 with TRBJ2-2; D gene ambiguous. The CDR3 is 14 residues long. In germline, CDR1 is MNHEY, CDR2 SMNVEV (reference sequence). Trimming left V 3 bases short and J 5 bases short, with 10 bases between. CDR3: CASSFKGRTGELFF. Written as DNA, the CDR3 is TGTGCCAGCAGTTTTAAGGGCAGAACCGGGGAGCTGTTTTTT.

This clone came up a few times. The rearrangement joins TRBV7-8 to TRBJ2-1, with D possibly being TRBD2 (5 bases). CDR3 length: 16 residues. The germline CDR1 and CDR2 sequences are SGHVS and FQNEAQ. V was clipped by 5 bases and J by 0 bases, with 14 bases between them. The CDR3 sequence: CASSGDFSASYNEQFF. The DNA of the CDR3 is TGTGCCAGCAGCGGCGATTTTAGCGCCTCCTACAATGAGCAGTTCTTC.

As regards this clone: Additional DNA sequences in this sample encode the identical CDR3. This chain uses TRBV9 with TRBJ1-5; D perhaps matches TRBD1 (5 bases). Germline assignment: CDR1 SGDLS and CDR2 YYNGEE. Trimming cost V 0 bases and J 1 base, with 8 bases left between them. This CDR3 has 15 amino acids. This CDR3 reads CASSVAGGSNQPQHF. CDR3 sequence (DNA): TGTGCCAGCAGCGTAGCGGGGGGGAGCAATCAGCCCCAGCATTTT.

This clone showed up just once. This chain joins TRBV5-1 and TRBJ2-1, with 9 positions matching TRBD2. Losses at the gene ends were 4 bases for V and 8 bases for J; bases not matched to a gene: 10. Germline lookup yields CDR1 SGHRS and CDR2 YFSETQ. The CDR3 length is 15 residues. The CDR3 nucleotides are TGCGCCAGCAGCCGCCCGGGACTAGCAGTCCATGAGCAGTTCTTC. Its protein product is CASSRPGLAVHEQFF. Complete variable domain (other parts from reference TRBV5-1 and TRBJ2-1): KAGVTQTPRYLIKTRGQQVTLSCSPISGHRSVSWYQQTPGQGLQFLFEYFSETQRNKGNFPGRFSGRQFSNSRSEMNVSTLELGDSALYLCASSRPGLAVHEQFFGPGTRLTVL.

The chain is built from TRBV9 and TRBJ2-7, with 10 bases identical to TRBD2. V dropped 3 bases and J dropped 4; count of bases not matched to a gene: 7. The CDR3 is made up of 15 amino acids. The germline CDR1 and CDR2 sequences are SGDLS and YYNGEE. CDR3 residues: CASSATGTSEYEQYF. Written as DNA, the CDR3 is TGTGCCAGCAGCGCCACCGGGACTAGCGAGTACGAGCAGTACTTC.

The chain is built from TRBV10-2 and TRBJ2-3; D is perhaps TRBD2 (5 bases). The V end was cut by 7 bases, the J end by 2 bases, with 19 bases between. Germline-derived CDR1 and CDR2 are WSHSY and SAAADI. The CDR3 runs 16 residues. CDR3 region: CASTPSGRGNTDTQYF. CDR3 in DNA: TGCGCCAGCACCCCGTCCGGCCGGGGTAACACAGATACGCAGTATTTT.

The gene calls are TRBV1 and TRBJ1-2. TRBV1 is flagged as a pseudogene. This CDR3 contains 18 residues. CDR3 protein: CTSSRNTGGQGLNYGYTF. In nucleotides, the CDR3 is TGCACCAGCAGCCGCAACACCGGGGGACAAGGCCTTAACTATGGCTACACCTTC.

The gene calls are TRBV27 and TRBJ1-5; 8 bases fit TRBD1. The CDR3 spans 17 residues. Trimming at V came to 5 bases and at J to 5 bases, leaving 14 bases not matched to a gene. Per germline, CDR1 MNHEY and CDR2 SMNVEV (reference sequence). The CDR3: CASSPNIGQGFYQPQHF. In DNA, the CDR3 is TGTGCCAGCAGTCCTAATATCGGACAGGGTTTTTATCAGCCCCAGCATTTT.

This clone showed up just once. The CDR3 is CASSVTSGANTGELFF. CDR3 DNA: TGCGCCAGCAGCGTTACTAGCGGCGCGAACACCGGGGAGCTGTTTTTT. This chain joins TRBV5-1 and TRBJ2-2, with 8 bases identical to TRBD2. Germline values: CDR1 SGHRS, CDR2 YFSETQ. The CDR3 is made up of 16 amino acids. V gave up 4 bases and J gave up 0 bases; unmatched junction bases: 5.

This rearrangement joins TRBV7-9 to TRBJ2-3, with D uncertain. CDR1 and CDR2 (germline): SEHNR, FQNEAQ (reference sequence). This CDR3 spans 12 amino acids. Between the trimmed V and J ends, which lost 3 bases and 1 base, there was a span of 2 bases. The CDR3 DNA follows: TGTGCCAGCAGCTTGGGCACAGATACGCAGTATTTT. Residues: CASSLGTDTQYF.